This T cell receptor beta chain was sequenced during a study of naive and memory T cell subsets. CDR1 DFQATT and CDR2 SNEGSKA come from the germline V gene (reference sequence). This CDR3 is 11 amino acids long. V gave up 7 bases and J gave up 6 bases, with 10 bases separating them. The beta constant-region primer was an equimolar mix of two oligonucleotides covering TRBC1 and TRBC2. Four rounds of PCR amplified the ligated cDNA using nested alpha and beta constant-region primers plus SP2. TCRdb re-analysed the UMI-ligation and nested PCR reads in MiXCR, keeping a single row per CDR3 protein. Altogether tens of thousands of distinct CDR3 sequences are present, 18% being singletons, with the ten largest covering more than 3%.

The origin of this receptor is a human donor in good health. This chain uses TRBV20-1 with TRBJ2-1, with D perhaps TRBD2 (5 bases). The sample was effector memory CD4+ T cells from blood. The subset denotes: effector memory, CD45RA- CD27-. The CDR3 region is CSEASTNEQFF. Here the CDR3 DNA reads TGCAGTGAAGCTAGCACCAATGAGCAGTTCTTC.